The 19 T cell receptor beta chains presented below share a single source sample, sequenced in a study of CD8 T cells in Susac syndrome. Random hexamers were used to reverse transcribe roughly 0.45 to 1 ug of RNA. TCRdb processed the immunoSEQ multiplex PCR reads anew with MiXCR; each CDR3 protein has one entry. Of roughly 120,000 distinct CDR3 sequences listed, approximately 93% are singletons. The material sequenced was CD8+ T cells from PBMCs. These receptors were collected from a human donor with multiple sclerosis.

The chain couples TRBV2 to TRBJ2-3; 8 nucleotides line up with TRBD1. V lost 9 bases, J lost 3 bases, and 5 bases stayed unmatched. Germline V gives CDR1 SNHLY, CDR2 FYNNEI. CDR3 size: 13 residues. The CDR3 DNA follows: TGTGCCAGAAGGACAGGGAGGACAGATACGCAGTATTTT. Its translation is CARRTGRTDTQYF.

This chain uses TRBV20-1 with TRBJ1-1; 11 positions agree with TRBD1. Germline values: CDR1 DFQATT, CDR2 SNEGSKA (reference sequence). Germline trimming cut 6 bases from V and 4 bases from J; bases unmatched to any gene: 13. The CDR3 runs to 16 residues. The CDR3 protein is CSAQLGTGGRGTEAFF. Here the CDR3 DNA reads TGCAGTGCCCAACTGGGGACAGGGGGACGGGGCACTGAAGCTTTCTTT.

The chain couples TRBV15 to TRBJ2-3; 8 nucleotides align to TRBD2. The junction had 4 bases not matched to a gene; V was cut back by 2 bases and J by 9 bases. This CDR3 has 13 amino acids. The germline gives CDR1 LNHNV, CDR2 YYDKDF (reference sequence). In nucleotides, the CDR3 is TGTGCCACCAGCAGATCCTCTAGCGGGACGCAGTATTTT. Translated, it gives CATSRSSSGTQYF. Full variable domain (outside the CDR3, taken from reference TRBV15 and TRBJ2-3): DAMVIQNPRYQVTQFGKPVTLSCSQTLNHNVMYWYQQKSSQAPKLLFHYYDKDFNNEADTPDNFQSRRPNTSFCFLDIRSPGLGDTAMYLCATSRSSSGTQYFGPGTRLTVL.

V usage is TRBV25-1 and J usage is TRBJ2-1, with D hard to call. Germline V lookup: CDR1 MGHDK, CDR2 SYGVNS. The CDR3 is 16 amino acids. V was cut by 8 bases and J by 0 bases, with 17 bases left in between. This CDR3 is CASATPDGRSYNEQFF. The CDR3 DNA is TGTGCCAGCGCTACCCCGGACGGGCGCTCCTACAATGAGCAGTTCTTC.

This chain's CDR3 is CASSAGQDPTYEQYF. The CDR3 DNA reads as TGTGCCAGCAGCGCGGGACAGGACCCAACCTACGAGCAGTACTTC. This chain links TRBV7-9 with TRBJ2-7; 8 nucleotides align to TRBD1. CDR3 size: 15 residues. Looked up from germline, CDR1 is SEHNR and CDR2 is FQNEAQ (reference sequence). V lost 5 bases to trimming and J lost 2 bases; unmatched junction nucleotides: 8.

DNA of the CDR3: TGTGCCAGCGCCCGGGACAGGGGGTCCTACGAGCAGTACGTC. Translation gives CASARDRGSYEQYV. The chain is built from TRBV2 and TRBJ2-7, with 11 bases fitting TRBD1. The germline V gene has CDR1 SNHLY and CDR2 FYNNEI. CDR3 length: 14 residues. Trimming took 8 bases from V and 1 from J; bases not matched to a gene: 4.

The rearrangement links TRBV29-1 to TRBJ1-1; D unresolved. The germline V gene has CDR1 SQVTM and CDR2 ANQGSEA. This CDR3 is built from 11 residues. Trimming took off 1 base at V and 0 bases at J, with 0 bases between the two ends. CDR3 DNA: TGCAGCGTTGAAGTGAACACTGAAGCTTTCTTT. Amino acids: CSVEVNTEAFF. The full variable domain, with the rest looked up from reference TRBV29-1 and TRBJ1-1, is SAVISQKPSRDICQRGTSLTIQCQVDSQVTMMFWYRQQPGQSLTLIATANQGSEATYESGFVIDKFPISRPNLTFSTLTVSNMSPEDSSIYLCSVEVNTEAFFGQGTRLTVV.

V and J are TRBV12-3 or TRBV12-4 and TRBJ2-7; 9 bases fit TRBD1. The V segment lost 2 bases and the J segment 7 bases; nucleotides outside the gene matches: 6. The CDR3 sequence is 14 residues long. The CDR3 here is CASSLRTGEREQYF. In DNA form, the CDR3 reads TGTGCCAGCAGTTTAAGGACAGGGGAACGGGAGCAGTACTTC.

The rearrangement joins TRBV10-3 to TRBJ2-2, with 8 bases identical to TRBD2. The CDR3 sequence is 15 residues long. V trimming: 6 bases; J trimming: 1 base; junction bases outside the gene matches: 4. Germline CDR1 and CDR2: ENHRY and SYGVKD. The CDR3 here is CAIRIAGRNTGELFF. The CDR3 DNA is TGTGCCATCAGAATAGCGGGGAGGAACACCGGGGAGCTGTTTTTT.

The chain is built from TRBV7-9 and TRBJ2-4, with TRBD1 matching over 8 bases. From germline, CDR1 is SEHNR and CDR2 FQNEAQ (reference sequence). The length of the CDR3 is 15 residues. The V gene end was trimmed by 4 bases and the J gene end by 8 bases; junction bases not matched to a gene: 10. CDR3 DNA sequence: TGTGCCAGCAGCTCCTCCGGGACAGGTTTGCACATTCAGTACTTC. It encodes CASSSSGTGLHIQYF. Full variable domain (outside the CDR3, taken from reference TRBV7-9 and TRBJ2-4): DTGVSQNPRHKITKRGQNVTFRCDPISEHNRLYWYRQTLGQGPEFLTYFQNEAQLEKSRLLSDRFSAERPKGSFSTLEIQRTEQGDSAMYLCASSSSGTGLHIQYFGAGTRLSVL.

V and J are TRBV5-4 and TRBJ2-2; TRBD1 might be the D (5 bases). Per the germline V gene, CDR1 is SGHNT and CDR2 is YYREEE (reference sequence). The CDR3 totals 15 residues. Trimming took 0 bases from V and 1 from J, leaving 7 bases between them. As DNA, the CDR3 is TGTGCCAGCAGCTTGGGACAGCAGAACACCGGGGAGCTGTTTTTT. It is translated as CASSLGQQNTGELFF.

This clonotype was seen once. This rearrangement joins TRBV7-9 to TRBJ1-5; no reliable D call. V dropped 3 bases and J dropped 4 bases, with 16 bases sitting between them. CDR1 SEHNR and CDR2 FQNEAQ come from the germline V gene (reference sequence). The CDR3 is made up of 16 amino acids. The CDR3, as DNA: TGTGCCAGCAGCTTGGAACCCCGGGTCTTGAATCAGCCCCAGCATTTT. Translation gives CASSLEPRVLNQPQHF.

On this clonotype itself: At one end the junction does not follow the germline gene, possibly because of a read error. The V gene is TRBV29-1, the J gene TRBJ1-2; 10 positions match TRBD1. This CDR3 spans 16 amino acids. The germline V gene encodes CDR1 SQVTM and CDR2 ANQGSEA. CDR3 protein: CGVPGTGAEGNYGYTF. The CDR3 coding sequence is TGCGGCGTTCCCGGGACAGGGGCTGAGGGGAACTATGGCTACACCTTC.

This chain links TRBV28 with TRBJ2-7; 10 positions match TRBD2. CDR3 length: 15 amino acids. The junction had 3 bases not matched to a gene; V was cut back by 2 bases and J by 2 bases. The germline CDR1 and CDR2 sequences are MDHEN and SYDVKM. This chain's CDR3 is CASSLLAGATYEQYF. In DNA form, the CDR3 reads TGTGCCAGCAGTTTACTAGCGGGGGCGACCTACGAGCAGTACTTC.

This clonotype was counted a single time. The chain employs TRBV7-9 and TRBJ2-3, with 12 bases matching TRBD2. V lost 5 bases to trimming and J lost 1 base; unmatched junction nucleotides: 4. This CDR3 is built from 16 residues. Germline V gives CDR1 SEHNR, CDR2 FQNEAQ (reference sequence). CDR3 protein: CASSRTSGRRTDTQYF. The CDR3 DNA reads TGTGCCAGCAGCCGTACTAGCGGGAGGCGCACAGATACGCAGTATTTT.

The rearrangement uses TRBV19 and TRBJ1-2; D is unclear. Trimming removed 6 bases at V and 5 bases at J, with 13 bases between. Germline V gene sequence: CDR1 LNHDA, CDR2 SQIVND (reference sequence). The CDR3 contains 13 residues. CDR3 nucleotide sequence: TGTGCCAGTAGCCCGGGCGGGGTGTATGGCTACACCTTC. Its translation is CASSPGGVYGYTF. Together with reference TRBV19 and TRBJ1-2, the CDR3 gives the full variable domain: DGGITQSPKYLFRKEGQNVTLSCEQNLNHDAMYWYRQDPGQGLRLIYYSQIVNDFQKGDIAEGYSVSREKKESFPLTVTSAQKNPTAFYLCASSPGGVYGYTFGSGTRLTVV.

V gene TRBV12-3 or TRBV12-4 combines with J gene TRBJ1-5; 7 positions agree with TRBD1. J gave up 5 bases and V 5 bases, and 9 bases lay outside the gene matches. The CDR3 runs to 15 residues. CDR3 amino acids: CASSPFDRAHQPQHF. In DNA form, the CDR3 reads TGTGCCAGCAGTCCGTTTGACAGGGCCCATCAGCCCCAGCATTTT.

This clonotype was counted once. The V call is TRBV5-1, the J call TRBJ2-7, with D possibly matching TRBD1 (6 bases). With 0 bases removed from V and 3 bases from J, the gap between germline ends came to 19 bases. CDR1 is SGHRS and CDR2 is YFSETQ in the germline V gene. This CDR3 is 17 amino acids long. This CDR3 is CASSLGAGDTRFYEQYV. CDR3 nucleotides: TGCGCCAGCAGCTTGGGAGCCGGGGACACCAGATTCTACGAGCAGTACGTC.

V usage is TRBV9 and J usage is TRBJ1-5; TRBD1 is a possible D gene (5 bases). V shed 4 bases and J shed 6 bases, with 11 bases lying between them. This CDR3 spans 13 amino acids. The germline gives CDR1 SGDLS, CDR2 YYNGEE. DNA of the CDR3: TGTGCCAGCAGCCTTGACAGTAGTCAGCCCCAGCATTTT. This translates into CASSLDSSQPQHF. The full variable domain, completed using reference TRBV9 and TRBJ1-5, is DSGVTQTPKHLITATGQRVTLRCSPRSGDLSVYWYQQSLDQGLQFLIQYYNGEERAKGNILERFSAQQFPDLHSELNLSSLELGDSALYFCASSLDSSQPQHFGDGTRLSIL.